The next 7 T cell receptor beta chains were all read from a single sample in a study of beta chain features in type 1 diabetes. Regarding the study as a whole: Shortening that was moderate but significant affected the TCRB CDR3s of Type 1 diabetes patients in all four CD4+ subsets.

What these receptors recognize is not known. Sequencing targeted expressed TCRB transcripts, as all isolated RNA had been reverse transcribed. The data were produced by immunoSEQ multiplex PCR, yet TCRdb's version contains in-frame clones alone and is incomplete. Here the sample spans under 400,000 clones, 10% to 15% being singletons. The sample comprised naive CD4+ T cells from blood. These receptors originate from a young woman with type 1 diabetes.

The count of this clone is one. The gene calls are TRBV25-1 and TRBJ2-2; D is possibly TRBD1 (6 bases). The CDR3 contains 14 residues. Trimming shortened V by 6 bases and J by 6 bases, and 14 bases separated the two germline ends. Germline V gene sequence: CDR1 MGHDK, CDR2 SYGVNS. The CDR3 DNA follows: TGTGCCAGCAGGACAGGTTCTCTCTCCGGGGAGCTGTTTTTT. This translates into CASRTGSLSGELFF.

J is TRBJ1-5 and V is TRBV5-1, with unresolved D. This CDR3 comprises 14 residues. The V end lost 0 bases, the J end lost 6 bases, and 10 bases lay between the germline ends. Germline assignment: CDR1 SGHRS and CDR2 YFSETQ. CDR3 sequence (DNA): TGCGCCAGCAGCTTGGTTGGAGGGAGTCAGCCCCAGCATTTT. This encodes CASSLVGGSQPQHF.

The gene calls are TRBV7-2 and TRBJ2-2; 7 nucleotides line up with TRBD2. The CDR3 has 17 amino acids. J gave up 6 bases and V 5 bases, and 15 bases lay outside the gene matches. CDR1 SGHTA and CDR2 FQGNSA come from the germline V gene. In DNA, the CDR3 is TGTGCCAGCAGCGGCGCTGTGACTAGCAATTTCCCCGGGGAGCTGTTTTTT. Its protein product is CASSGAVTSNFPGELFF.

In DNA form, the CDR3 reads TGTGCCAGCTCCCCTGGACACCCCAACACTGAAGCTTTCTTT. Amino acid sequence: CASSPGHPNTEAFF. V is TRBV18 and J is TRBJ1-1; D is possibly TRBD1 (5 bases). V was cut by 6 bases and J by 2 bases, with 13 bases left in between. The CDR3 loop spans 14 amino acids. Germline values: CDR1 KGHSH, CDR2 LQKENI. The full variable domain, in which reference TRBV18 and TRBJ1-1 provide the parts outside the CDR3, is NAGVMQNPRHLVRRRGQEARLRCSPMKGHSHVYWYRQLPEEGLKFMVYLQKENIIDESGMPKERFSAEFPKEGPSILRIQQVVRGDSAAYFCASSPGHPNTEAFFGQGTRLTVV.

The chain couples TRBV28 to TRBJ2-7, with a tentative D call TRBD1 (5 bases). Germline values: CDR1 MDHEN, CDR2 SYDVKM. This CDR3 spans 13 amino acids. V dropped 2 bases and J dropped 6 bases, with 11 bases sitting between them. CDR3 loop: CASSLPQGGEQYF. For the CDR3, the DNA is TGTGCCAGCAGTTTACCCCAGGGTGGCGAGCAGTACTTC.

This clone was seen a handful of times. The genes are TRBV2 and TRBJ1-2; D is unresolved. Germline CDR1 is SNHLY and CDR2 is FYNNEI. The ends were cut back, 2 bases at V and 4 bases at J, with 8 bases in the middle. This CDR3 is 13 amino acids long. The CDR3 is CASSERDFYGYTF. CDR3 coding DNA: TGTGCCAGCAGTGAACGGGATTTCTATGGCTACACCTTC.

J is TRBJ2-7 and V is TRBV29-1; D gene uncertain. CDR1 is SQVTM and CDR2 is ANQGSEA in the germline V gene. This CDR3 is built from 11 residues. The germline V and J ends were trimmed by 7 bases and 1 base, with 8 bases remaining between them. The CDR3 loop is CSGPRSYEQYF. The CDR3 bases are TGCAGCGGTCCTAGGTCCTACGAGCAGTACTTC.